Listed below are T cell receptor beta chains from one sample, sequenced in a study of cytomegalovirus exposure and HLA in healthy donors. This table comes from immunoSEQ multiplex PCR, and its TCRdb copy is limited to in-frame clones, with some not included. The sample contains roughly 120,000 clones, around three quarters of which appear only once. Material: PBMCs. The receptors shown here come from a man aged 30-40 years in good health and CMV-seropositive. The CDR3 runs from the conserved cysteine through the conserved F or W. A D gene is named only where the DNA matches it firmly. Rows give clone size only sometimes, using once, few, many, or a class for an expanded clone.

d_gene | j_gene | abundance | v_gene | CDR3aa | CDR3nt
NA | TRBJ1-2 | NA | TRBV2 | CASSESPTGRGYTF | TGTGCCAGCAGTGAATCCCCCACAGGGCGAGGCTACACCTTC
TRBD2 | TRBJ2-3 | NA | TRBV27 | CASSLLVAGGAADTQYF | TGTGCCAGCAGTTTATTGGTGGCCGGGGGGGCCGCAGATACGCAGTATTTT
TRBD1 | TRBJ2-1 | few | TRBV7-9 | CASSPGQEIPEQFF | TGTGCCAGCAGCCCGGGACAGGAGATACCTGAGCAGTTCTTC
NA | TRBJ1-1 | NA | TRBV6-5 | CASRERNTEAFF | TGTGCCAGCAGGGAGCGGAACACTGAAGCTTTCTTT
NA | TRBJ2-6 | NA | TRBV4-1 | CASSQDSILGAGANVLTF | TGCGCCAGCAGCCAAGATTCGATTCTCGGGGCTGGGGCCAACGTCCTGACTTTC
NA | TRBJ1-2 | NA | TRBV28 | CASSLRGSFTF | TGTGCCAGCAGTTTAAGAGGGTCATTCACCTTC
NA | TRBJ1-2 | NA | TRBV6-5 | CASRQPTGGYGYTF | TGTGCCAGCAGACAACCTACGGGAGGCTATGGCTACACCTTC
TRBD2 | TRBJ2-1 | NA | TRBV9 | CASSSDGTSGESDEQFF | TGTGCCAGCAGCTCCGACGGGACTAGCGGGGAGTCGGATGAGCAGTTCTTC
NA | TRBJ2-5 | NA | TRBV21-1 | CATSWSQETQYF | TGTGCCACCTCATGGTCTCAGGAGACCCAGTACTTC
NA | TRBJ2-5 | few | TRBV5-4 | CASSLDPLQETQYF | TGTGCCAGCAGCTTGGATCCCCTACAAGAGACCCAGTACTTC
NA | TRBJ2-7 | NA | TRBV4-1 | CASSQDLAGSPYEQYF | TGCGCCAGCAGCCAAGATTTGGCGGGTTCCCCCTACGAGCAGTACTTC
TRBD2 | TRBJ2-3 | NA | TRBV6-6 | CASRTSGGASTDTQYF | TGTGCCAGCAGGACTAGCGGGGGGGCTAGCACAGATACGCAGTATTTT
TRBD1 | TRBJ1-2 | NA | TRBV4-2 | CASSRSGDRGEDGSYGYTF | TGTGCCAGCAGCCGCTCGGGCGACAGGGGCGAGGACGGAAGCTATGGCTACACCTTC
NA | TRBJ2-5 | NA | TRBV28 | CASTQQETQYF | TGTGCCAGCACACAGCAAGAGACCCAGTACTTC
TRBD1 | TRBJ1-2 | NA | TRBV7-2 | CASSRDRRYGYTF | TGTGCCAGCAGCCGGGACAGGCGCTATGGCTACACCTTC
NA | TRBJ2-1 | NA | TRBV27 | CASSSLRGVRFF | TGTGCCAGCAGTTCGCTCAGGGGGGTCCGGTTCTTC
TRBD1 | TRBJ1-3 | NA | TRBV4-2 | CASSLQGGSSGNTIYF | TGTGCCAGCAGCCTACAGGGGGGCAGCTCTGGAAACACCATATATTTT
TRBD1 | TRBJ1-3 | NA | TRBV5-4 | CASSLGQGAGNTIYF | TGTGCCAGCAGCTTGGGACAGGGGGCTGGAAACACCATATATTTT
NA | TRBJ1-1 | NA | TRBV6-5 | CASSYSGEAAFF | TGTGCCAGCAGTTACTCCGGGGAGGCAGCTTTCTTT
TRBD2 | TRBJ2-3 | NA | TRBV4-2 | CASSLRLAGDTQYF | TGTGCCAGCAGCCTTCGACTAGCGGGGGATACGCAGTATTTT
TRBD2 | TRBJ2-2 | NA | TRBV4-1 | CASSQGASGGAPGELFF | TGCGCCAGCAGCCAAGGGGCTAGCGGGGGGGCCCCCGGGGAGCTGTTTTTT
TRBD2 | TRBJ2-3 | NA | TRBV30 | CAWISGGSSTDTQYF | TGTGCCTGGATCAGCGGGGGGAGTAGCACAGATACGCAGTATTTT
TRBD1 | TRBJ2-2 | NA | TRBV5-1 | CASSSGQGGTGELFF | TGCGCCAGCAGCTCCGGACAGGGGGGCACCGGGGAGCTGTTTTTT
TRBD2 | TRBJ2-7 | few | TRBV7-2 | CASSLVAGPYEQYF | TGTGCCAGCAGCTTAGTAGCGGGGCCCTACGAGCAGTACTTC
NA | TRBJ1-1 | few | TRBV5-1 | CASSLGSIATEAFF | TGCGCCAGCAGCTTGGGCAGTATCGCCACTGAAGCTTTCTTT
NA | TRBJ1-1 | NA | TRBV5-4 | CASSFGEETTEAFF | TGTGCCAGCAGCTTTGGTGAGGAGACCACTGAAGCTTTCTTT
TRBD1 | TRBJ2-2 | NA | TRBV5-1 | CASSLNGQGRNTGELFF | TGCGCCAGCAGCTTGAATGGACAGGGGAGAAACACCGGGGAGCTGTTTTTT
TRBD2 | TRBJ2-5 | once | TRBV5-4 | CASSPRAAGGQETQYF | TGTGCCAGCAGCCCACGGGCAGCGGGGGGCCAAGAGACCCAGTACTTC
TRBD1 | TRBJ1-6 | NA | TRBV9 | CASSAPGQGASPLHF | TGTGCCAGCAGCGCCCCGGGACAGGGTGCATCACCCCTCCACTTT
TRBD1 | TRBJ1-3 | NA | TRBV29-1 | CSVEPTGLNGNTIYF | TGCAGCGTTGAACCGACAGGGCTGAATGGAAACACCATATATTTT
NA | TRBJ2-5 | NA | TRBV10-3 | CAIRDYSEQYF | TGTGCCATCAGAGACTATTCGGAGCAGTACTTC
TRBD2 | TRBJ2-1 | NA | TRBV27 | CASSLDSGGYNEQFF | TGTGCCAGCAGTTTAGATAGCGGGGGGTACAATGAGCAGTTCTTC
TRBD1 | TRBJ2-3 | NA | TRBV27 | CASSLTGGAGDTQYF | TGTGCCAGCAGTTTGACAGGGGGCGCGGGAGATACGCAGTATTTT
NA | TRBJ1-2 | NA | TRBV19 | CASSITGTNSNYGYTF | TGTGCCAGTAGTATCACAGGGACAAACTCTAACTATGGCTACACCTTC
NA | TRBJ2-3 | NA | TRBV6-1 | CASSEVGWRGTDTQYF | TGTGCCAGCAGTGAAGTGGGGTGGAGGGGCACAGATACGCAGTATTTT
TRBD1 | TRBJ1-5 | NA | TRBV10-3 | CAISEGGTGYQPQHF | TGTGCCATCAGTGAAGGTGGGACAGGGTATCAGCCCCAGCATTTT
NA | TRBJ1-3 | NA | TRBV5-1 | CASSTRGSPGNTIYF | TGCGCCAGCAGCACGAGGGGGTCCCCTGGAAACACCATATATTTT
NA | TRBJ1-4 | NA | TRBV6-5 | CASSRGTNEKLFF | TGTGCCAGCAGTCGAGGGACAAATGAAAAACTGTTTTTT
NA | TRBJ2-2 | NA | TRBV2 | CASNQRHPSNTGELFF | TGTGCCAGCAACCAAAGACATCCTTCGAACACCGGGGAGCTGTTTTTT
NA | TRBJ2-7 | NA | TRBV19 | CASSAAGGDYEQYF | TGTGCCAGTAGTGCCGCGGGTGGTGACTACGAGCAGTACTTC
TRBD1 | TRBJ1-4 | few | TRBV5-1 | CASSLEDRAKLFF | TGCGCCAGCAGCTTGGAAGACAGGGCGAAACTGTTTTTT
NA | TRBJ2-1 | once | TRBV6-1 | CASRTGGSYNEQFF | TGTGCCAGCAGGACAGGCGGTTCCTACAATGAGCAGTTCTTC
TRBD2 | TRBJ2-1 | NA | TRBV5-4 | CASSLGGGAGNEQFF | TGTGCCAGCAGCTTAGGCGGGGGGGCCGGGAATGAGCAGTTCTTC
TRBD2 | TRBJ2-3 | NA | TRBV10-3 | CAISESGSGPAPDTQYF | TGTGCCATCAGTGAGTCTGGTAGCGGGCCTGCTCCCGATACGCAGTATTTT
NA | TRBJ2-5 | NA | TRBV5-6 | CASSPGGETQYF | TGTGCCAGCAGCCCCGGGGGAGAGACCCAGTACTTC
TRBD1 | TRBJ1-4 | NA | TRBV7-9 | CASSPPTGTNEKLFF | TGTGCCAGCAGCCCTCCGACAGGGACTAATGAAAAACTGTTTTTT
NA | TRBJ2-3 | NA | TRBV21-1 | CASSKALLIRGFSTDTQYF | TGTGCCAGCAGCAAAGCGCTTCTCATCAGGGGCTTCAGCACAGATACGCAGTATTTT
NA | TRBJ1-6 | NA | TRBV9 | CASSPIQGNSPLHF | TGTGCCAGCAGTCCCATCCAGGGGAATTCACCCCTCCACTTT
NA | TRBJ2-2 | NA | TRBV4-1 | CASSQEQGSAGELFF | TGCGCCAGCAGCCAAGAACAGGGCTCGGCCGGGGAGCTGTTTTTT
NA | TRBJ1-4 | NA | TRBV11-2 | CASSFSRNEKLFF | TGTGCCAGCAGCTTCTCCCGGAATGAAAAACTGTTTTTT
NA | TRBJ1-2 | few | TRBV2 | CASSETVYGYTF | TGTGCCAGCAGTGAGACTGTCTATGGCTACACCTTC
NA | TRBJ2-2 | few | TRBV19 | CASSPRAGNGELFF | TGTGCCAGTAGTCCCAGGGCGGGAAACGGGGAGCTGTTTTTT
NA | TRBJ1-2 | medium-sized | TRBV7-2 | CASNARGSGYTF | TGTGCCAGCAACGCCCGGGGGTCTGGCTACACCTTC
TRBD1 | TRBJ1-6 | NA | TRBV19 | CASSMGQGFRSPLHF | TGTGCCAGTAGTATGGGACAGGGGTTCCGATCACCCCTCCACTTT
NA | TRBJ1-5 | few | TRBV6-5 | CASSYSGWARQPQHF | TGTGCCAGCAGTTACTCGGGCTGGGCCCGTCAGCCCCAGCATTTT